The clone carrying this T cell receptor beta chain has more than one count but fewer than ten. V was pared by 2 bases and J by 6 bases, with 20 bases between. Looked up from germline, CDR1 is MNHEY and CDR2 is SVGEGT. The CDR3 has 16 residues. A second about 6 to 12 cycle PCR used barcoded and J-beta primers. CDR3-containing paired-end reads numbering at least 2.5 million came from each sample. TCRdb used MiXCR to reprocess the 5' RACE reads, holding one entry per CDR3 protein. The table records 550,000 to 700,000 distinct CDR3 sequences, about 26% of them present only once. This specimen comes from a study of blood T cells in healthy people across ages.

V usage is TRBV6-2 or TRBV6-3 and J usage is TRBJ2-7, with D perhaps TRBD1 (6 bases). The receptor was isolated from a woman in her seventies in good health. The sample taken for sequencing was blood. The CDR3 here is CASSYRRTAVMSEQYF. CDR3 in DNA: TGTGCCAGCAGTTACAGGCGGACAGCGGTTATGTCCGAGCAGTACTTC.